This T cell receptor beta chain was identified in a study of shared clonotypes between healthy human individuals. Libraries were prepared by immunoSEQ multiplex PCR; TCRdb keeps only in-frame clonotypes and omits some of them. The repertoire consists of over 1.5 million clones, with 95% to 99% occurring once and the leading ten covering less than 0.55%. CDR1 and CDR2 from the germline V gene are SGDLS and YYNGEE. This CDR3 contains 14 residues. With 3 bases removed from V and 9 bases from J, the gap between germline ends came to 19 bases. The chain uses TRBV9 and TRBJ2-7, with unresolved D. This TCR was recovered from a man in his thirties or forties in good health. Sample: naive CD4+ T cells sorted from blood. The subset was: CD45RA+ positively selected. The DNA for the CDR3 is TGTGCCAGCAGCGAAGCAGGAATTCCCTTCGTGCAGTACTTC. Protein: CASSEAGIPFVQYF.